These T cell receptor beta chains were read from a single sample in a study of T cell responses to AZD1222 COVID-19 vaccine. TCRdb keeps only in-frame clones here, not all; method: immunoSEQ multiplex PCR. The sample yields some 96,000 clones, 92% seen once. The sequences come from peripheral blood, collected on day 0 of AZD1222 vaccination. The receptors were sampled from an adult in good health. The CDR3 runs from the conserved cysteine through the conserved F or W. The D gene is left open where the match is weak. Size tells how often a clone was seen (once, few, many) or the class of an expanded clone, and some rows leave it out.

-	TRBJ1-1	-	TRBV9	TGTGCCAGCACCATGGCGGTCGGGGGGCGAACTGAAGCTTTCTTT	CASTMAVGGRTEAFF
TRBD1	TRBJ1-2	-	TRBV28	TGTGCCAGCAATACGAGAAACAGGGGTGCCTATGGCTACACCTTC	CASNTRNRGAYGYTF
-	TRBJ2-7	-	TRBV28	TGTGCCAGCAGTTCAGGGGGGACAGCCACCTACGAGCAGTACTTC	CASSSGGTATYEQYF
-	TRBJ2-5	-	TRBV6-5	TGTGCCAGCATCACAGGCAGCTTCAGCGAGACCCAGTACTTC	CASITGSFSETQYF
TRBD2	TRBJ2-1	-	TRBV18	TGTGCCAGCTCATCGGCGGGAGGGCTTGGCAATGAGCAGTTCTTC	CASSSAGGLGNEQFF
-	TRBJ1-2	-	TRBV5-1	TGCGCCAGCAGCTTGGGGGACACCAACTATGGCTACACCTTC	CASSLGDTNYGYTF
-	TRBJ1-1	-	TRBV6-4	TGTGCCAGCAGTGACTGCAGTGATAAGGCGAACACTGAAGCTTTCTTT	CASSDCSDKANTEAFF
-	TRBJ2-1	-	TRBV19	TGTGCCAGTAGTCCCGTCTCTAGCTCCTACAATGAGCAGTTCTTC	CASSPVSSSYNEQFF
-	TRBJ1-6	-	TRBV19	TGTGCCAGTTGCCGGGCCGATAATTCACCCCTCCACTTT	CASCRADNSPLHF
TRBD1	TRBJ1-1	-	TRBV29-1	TGCAGCGCAAACAGGGGGAAGGACACTGAAGCTTTCTTT	CSANRGKDTEAFF
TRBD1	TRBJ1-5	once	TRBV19	TGTGCCAGTAGTACCCCGTACAGGGGTGGCAATCAGCCCCAGCATTTT	CASSTPYRGGNQPQHF